This T cell receptor (beta chain) was sequenced for a study of blood T cell repertoires in COVID-19 (dated by TCRdb to 2018 to 2021). Background for the entire study: Collaborator samples came from the United States, Italy and Spain and covered acute and convalescent phases of COVID-19. Deeply sampled blood TCRbeta repertoires from subjects exposed to, actively infected with, or recovered from COVID-19 were included in the dataset. The samples were drawn from two sources: the first 160 participants of the ongoing ImmuneRACE study, and about 1,300 subjects contributed by 6 global collaborators. The prospective study material was composed of cDNA or gDNA derived from T cells, B-cell-depleted T cells, or PBMCs. The repertoires were made available in a free public database intended to serve as a resource for research on the immune response to SARS-CoV-2. Where HLA class I and class II types were available, the types were taken from metadata supplied by the sample provider, not from assay-based typing. The sample metadata nearly always contained a de-identified subject ID, COVID-19 status, age in years and sex.

In the germline V gene, CDR1 corresponds to SGHTA and CDR2 to FQGTGA. The CDR3 measures 16 amino acids from cysteine to phenylalanine. Only the CDR3 region is kept as DNA, spanning 48 bases read in frame from base 1. Here V drops 3 bases and J drops 4 bases, and the junction holds 6 bases not matched to any gene. Concerning this clone: Which antigen it targets is not known. No per-base quality is available; no much larger clone lies one base away.

Collaborating institutions collected whole blood in K2EDTA tubes following their own protocols. Collaborator samples were shipped for TCRbeta analysis as frozen whole blood, isolated PBMCs, or DNA extracted from either sample type. General conclusions and limits of the study: How much clinical and demographic metadata was included differed by source and by participant, and the metadata was provided uncurated.

TCRbeta CDR3 regions were amplified from genomic DNA using the immunoSEQ Assay, a bias-controlled multiplex PCR. On the study's bioinformatics: Within the assay, amplification of reference gene primers was used to estimate how many nucleated cells each sample contained. Sequence reads were collapsed and filtered to measure the absolute abundance of every unique TCRbeta CDR3 rearrangement. For each sample, productive Simpson clonality was calculated by taking the square root of Simpson's diversity index across productive rearrangements. TCRdb mirrors the immuneACCESS table, restricted to in-frame sequences. Some clones are absent from its copies; in checked studies, under half trace to an unresolved V gene, and the reason for the others is unknown. That table is the source of V, J and clone size, and D and trimming were worked out from the DNA. A total of more than 200,000 clones appear in this sample, nearly 90% of them only once. The ten largest make up approximately 0.7% of the sample.

This TCR came from a human donor in a cohort sampled during active COVID-19. The sample was peripheral blood. Here the chain combines TRBV7-3 and TRBJ2-1; TRBD2 lines up with 10 middle nucleotides. The CDR3 amino acid sequence is: CASSFRPGLAYNEQFF. The DNA is as follows: TGTGCCAGCAGCTTTCGGCCGGGACTAGCGTACAATGAGCAGTTCTTC. Extended through the reference TRBV7-3 and TRBJ2-1 proteins, this CDR3 yields the full variable domain: GAGVSQTPSNKVTEKGKYVELRCDPISGHTALYWYRQSLGQGPEFLIYFQGTGAADDSGLPNDRFFAVRPEGSVSTLKIQRTERGDSAVYLCASSFRPGLAYNEQFFGPGTRLTVL.